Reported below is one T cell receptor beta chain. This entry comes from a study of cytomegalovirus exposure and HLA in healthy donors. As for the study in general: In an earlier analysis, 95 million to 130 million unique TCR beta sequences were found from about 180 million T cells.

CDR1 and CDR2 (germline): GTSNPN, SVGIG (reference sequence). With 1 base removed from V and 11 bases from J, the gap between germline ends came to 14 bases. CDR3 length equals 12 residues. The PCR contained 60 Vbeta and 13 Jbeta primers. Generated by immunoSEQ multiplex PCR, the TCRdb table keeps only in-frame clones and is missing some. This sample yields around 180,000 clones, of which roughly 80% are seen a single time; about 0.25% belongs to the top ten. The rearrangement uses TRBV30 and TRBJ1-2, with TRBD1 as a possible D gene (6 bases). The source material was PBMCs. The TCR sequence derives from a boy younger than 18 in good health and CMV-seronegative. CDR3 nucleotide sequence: TGTGCCTGGAGTGCGGCAGGGGAGACTTACACCTTC. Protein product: CAWSAAGETYTF.